These 8 T cell receptor beta chains originate from one sample sequenced in a study of quantifying T cell responses using KT2 cells. Across the study: cDNA was made from DNase-treated RNA using alpha and beta constant primers.

An oligo carrying a UMI was ligated to the cDNA 3' end. An equimolar mix of RC1.1 and RC1.2 primed the beta chain across TRBC1 and TRBC2. TCRdb re-called the UMI-ligation and nested PCR reads through MiXCR, storing one row per CDR3 protein. The sample lists about 33,000 distinct CDR3 sequences; 10% were seen once. Specimen: PBMCs spiked with cells of the T cell clone KT2. These receptors all come from a human donor.

This chain connects TRBV20-1 to TRBJ1-2, with D perhaps matching TRBD1 (5 bases). V was pared by 6 bases and J by 4 bases, with 12 bases between. CDR1 and CDR2 from the germline V gene are DFQATT and SNEGSKA (reference sequence). The CDR3 is 12 residues long. This chain's CDR3 is CSAKVGAYGYTF. In DNA form, the CDR3 reads TGCAGTGCAAAAGTAGGGGCCTATGGCTACACCTTC.

This clonotype was seen only a few times. This chain joins TRBV20-1 and TRBJ2-4, with D hard to call. The CDR3 covers 13 residues. Between the trimmed V and J ends, which lost 0 bases and 0 bases, there was a span of 3 bases. The V gene's germline CDR1 is DFQATT and CDR2 SNEGSKA (reference sequence). The CDR3 DNA reads as TGCAGTGCTAGAGACGTAGCCAAAAACATTCAGTACTTC. Its protein is CSARDVAKNIQYF.

The CDR3 nucleotides are TGCAGCGTGGAACAGGGGTGGAAAGGCGTTGAGCAGTTCTTC. Residues: CSVEQGWKGVEQFF. V is TRBV29-1 and J is TRBJ2-1, with 7 bases identical to TRBD1. The germline V gene has CDR1 SQVTM and CDR2 ANQGSEA. The CDR3 has 14 amino acids. After removal of 6 bases from V and 9 bases from J, the junction contained 14 bases not matched to a gene.

The table lists this clonotype with a few counts. The chain joins TRBV6-5 to TRBJ2-1; the D is unclear. The CDR3 runs to 15 residues. Germline V gene lookup returns CDR1 MNHEY and CDR2 SVGAGI. V lost 2 bases, J lost 7 bases, and 15 bases lay in between. CDR3: CASSYGYQGFNEQFF. The CDR3 DNA is TGTGCCAGCAGTTACGGGTATCAAGGGTTTAATGAGCAGTTCTTC.

The DNA of the CDR3 is TGTGCCAGCAGCATAGGACTAGCGGGGTACAATGAGCAGTTCTTC. Translating it yields CASSIGLAGYNEQFF. This chain uses TRBV5-5 with TRBJ2-1; the match to TRBD2 covers 12 bases. Germline lookup yields CDR1 SGHKS and CDR2 YYEKEE (reference sequence). The V gene end was trimmed by 4 bases and the J gene end by 4 bases; junction bases not matched to a gene: 3. CDR3 length equals 15 residues.

This clonotype was observed many times. The CDR3 DNA reads TGTGCCACCAGCAGAGATCTTGGCGCGGGAGGTTATGAGCAGTTCTTC. This gives the protein CATSRDLGAGGYEQFF. This rearrangement joins TRBV15 to TRBJ2-1, with 8 bases identical to TRBD2. Unmatched junction bases numbered 9, after V lost 0 bases and J lost 8 bases. Germline lookup yields CDR1 LNHNV and CDR2 YYDKDF (reference sequence). The CDR3 length is 16 residues.

This clonotype was seen at least ten times. This rearrangement joins TRBV19 to TRBJ2-6; the D is unclear. Germline-derived CDR1 and CDR2 are LNHDA and SQIVND (reference sequence). The CDR3 length is 16 residues. Trimming took off 0 bases at V and 0 bases at J, with 6 bases between the two ends. CDR3 sequence (DNA): TGTGCCAGTAGTATAGAGGGCGGCTCTGGGGCCAACGTCCTGACTTTC. It codes for CASSIEGGSGANVLTF.

The chain carries TRBV15 and TRBJ1-4, with 7 nucleotides matching TRBD1. CDR1 and CDR2 from the germline V gene are LNHNV and YYDKDF (reference sequence). Germline trimming cut 0 bases from V and 5 bases from J; bases unmatched to any gene: 6. This CDR3 is 16 amino acids long. CDR3 protein: CATSRDKTGLNEKLFF. The CDR3 coding sequence is TGTGCCACCAGCAGAGATAAGACAGGGCTGAATGAAAAACTGTTTTTT.